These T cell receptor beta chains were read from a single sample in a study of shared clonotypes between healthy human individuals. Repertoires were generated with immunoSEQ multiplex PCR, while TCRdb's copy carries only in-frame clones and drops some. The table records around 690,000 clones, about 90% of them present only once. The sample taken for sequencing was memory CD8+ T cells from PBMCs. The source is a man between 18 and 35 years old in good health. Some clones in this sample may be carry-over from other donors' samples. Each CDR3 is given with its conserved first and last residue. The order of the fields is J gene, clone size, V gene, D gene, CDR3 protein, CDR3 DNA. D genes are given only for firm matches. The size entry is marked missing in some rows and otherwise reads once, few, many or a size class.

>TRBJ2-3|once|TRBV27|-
CASSLSVGVGGTDTQYF
TGTGCCAGCAGTTTATCGGTGGGCGTGGGTGGCACAGATACGCAGTATTTT
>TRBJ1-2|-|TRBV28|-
CASTGTGPGYTF
TGTGCCAGCACCGGGACCGGTCCTGGCTACACCTTC
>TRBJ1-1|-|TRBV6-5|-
CASSYLPGAYTEAFF
TGTGCCAGCAGTTACCTGCCTGGGGCTTACACTGAAGCTTTCTTT
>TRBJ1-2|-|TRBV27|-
CASSLDGYGYTF
TGTGCCAGCAGTTTAGACGGATATGGCTACACCTTC
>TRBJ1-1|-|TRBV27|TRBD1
CASSWGQKNTEAFF
TGTGCCAGCAGTTGGGGACAGAAGAACACTGAAGCTTTCTTT
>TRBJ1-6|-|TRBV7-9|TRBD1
CASSLGLQGVLTPLHF
TGTGCCAGCAGCTTAGGCCTACAGGGGGTATTGACACCCCTCCACTTT
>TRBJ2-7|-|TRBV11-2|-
CASSPSPPYEQYF
TGTGCCAGCAGCCCCAGCCCCCCCTACGAGCAGTACTTC
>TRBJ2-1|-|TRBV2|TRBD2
CASGVILAGDYNEQFF
TGTGCCAGCGGGGTGATACTAGCGGGAGACTACAATGAGCAGTTCTTC
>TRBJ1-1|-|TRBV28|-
CASRTPFRVNTEAFF
TGTGCCAGCAGAACACCGTTTCGGGTGAACACTGAAGCTTTCTTT
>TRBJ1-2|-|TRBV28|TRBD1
CASSLGQGPNYGYTF
TGTGCCAGCAGCCTTGGACAGGGACCTAACTATGGCTACACCTTC
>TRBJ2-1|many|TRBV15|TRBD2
CATSRDNSGSDEQFF
TGTGCCACCAGCAGAGATAATAGCGGGAGCGATGAGCAGTTCTTC
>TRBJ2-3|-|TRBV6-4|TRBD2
CASSEGTSGGTDTQYF
TGTGCCAGCAGTGAGGGGACTAGCGGGGGCACAGATACGCAGTATTTT
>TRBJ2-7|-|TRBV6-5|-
CASSYGRTGYEQYF
TGTGCCAGCAGTTACGGCCGAACTGGCTACGAGCAGTACTTC
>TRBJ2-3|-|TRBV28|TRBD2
CASSLGFRAGRGDTQYF
TGTGCCAGCAGTTTAGGGTTCCGGGCCGGGAGGGGAGATACGCAGTATTTT
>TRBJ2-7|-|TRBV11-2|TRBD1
CASSLGQGGYEQYF
TGTGCCAGCAGCCTGGGACAGGGAGGGTACGAGCAGTACTTC
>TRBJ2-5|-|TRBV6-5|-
CASSYGEEETQYF
TGTGCCAGCAGTTACGGGGAGGAAGAGACCCAGTACTTC
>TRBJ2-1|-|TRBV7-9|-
CASSFHYEQFF
TGTGCCAGCAGCTTCCATTATGAGCAGTTCTTC
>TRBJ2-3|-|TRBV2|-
CASSVPDRATDTQYF
TGTGCCAGCAGTGTCCCGGACAGAGCCACAGATACGCAGTATTTT
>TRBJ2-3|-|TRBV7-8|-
CASSLVARADFTDTQYF
TGTGCCAGCAGCTTAGTCGCCCGGGCGGATTTCACAGATACGCAGTATTTT
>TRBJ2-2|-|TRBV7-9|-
CASSPPGNTGELFF
TGTGCCAGCAGCCCCCCAGGGAACACCGGGGAGCTGTTTTTT
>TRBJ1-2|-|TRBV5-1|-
CASSPRELANYGYTF
TGCGCCAGCAGCCCCAGGGAGTTAGCTAACTATGGCTACACCTTC
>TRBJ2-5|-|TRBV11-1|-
CASSLNRGGAGGLETQYF
TGTGCCAGCAGCCTAAACAGGGGGGGTGCGGGAGGGCTGGAGACCCAGTACTTC
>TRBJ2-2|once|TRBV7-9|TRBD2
CASSQGLAGGPDTGELFF
TGTGCCAGCAGCCAGGGACTAGCGGGAGGGCCGGACACCGGGGAGCTGTTTTTT
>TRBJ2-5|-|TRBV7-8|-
CASSLSRGRETQYF
TGTGCCAGCAGCTTGTCACGGGGGCGTGAGACCCAGTACTTC
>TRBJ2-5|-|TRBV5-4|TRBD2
CASSMGTTRGGETQYF
TGTGCCAGCAGCATGGGGACCACCCGGGGGGGGGAGACCCAGTACTTC
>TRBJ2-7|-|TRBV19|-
CASTPTGGLASYEQYF
TGTGCCAGTACCCCAACGGGGGGCCTAGCGTCTTACGAGCAGTACTTC
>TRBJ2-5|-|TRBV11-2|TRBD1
CASRPGRGQGARQETQYF
TGTGCCAGCAGACCCGGGAGGGGACAGGGGGCACGGCAAGAGACCCAGTACTTC
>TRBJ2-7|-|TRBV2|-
CASSEAGTYYEQYF
TGTGCCAGCAGTGAAGCCGGGACATACTACGAGCAGTACTTC
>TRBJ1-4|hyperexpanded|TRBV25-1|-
CASSDPGLNEKLFF
TGTGCCAGCAGTGACCCGGGTTTAAACGAAAAACTGTTTTTT
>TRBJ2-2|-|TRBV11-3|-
CASSLRGYDYSANTGELFF
TGTGCCAGCAGCTTAAGAGGATACGATTACTCCGCGAACACCGGGGAGCTGTTTTTT
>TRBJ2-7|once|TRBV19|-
CASSRSPSYEQYF
TGTGCCAGTAGTCGGTCCCCGTCCTACGAGCAGTACTTC
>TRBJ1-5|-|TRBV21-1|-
CASSNRTSNQPQHF
TGTGCCAGCAGCAACAGAACAAGCAATCAGCCCCAGCATTTT
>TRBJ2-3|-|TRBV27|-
CASSDRVTTDTQYF
TGTGCCAGCAGTGACCGGGTTACTACAGATACGCAGTATTTT
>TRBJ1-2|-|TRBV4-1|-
CASSQVSGRPNYGYTF
TGCGCCAGCAGCCAAGTTTCCGGCAGACCTAACTATGGCTACACCTTC
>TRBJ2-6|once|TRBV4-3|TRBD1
CASSQDTGQGMAGANVLTF
TGCGCCAGCAGCCAAGATACGGGACAGGGAATGGCTGGGGCCAACGTCCTGACTTTC
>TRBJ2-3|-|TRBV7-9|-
CASSQTGDTQYF
TGTGCCAGCAGCCAAACAGGAGATACGCAGTATTTT
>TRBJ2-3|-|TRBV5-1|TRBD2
CASSSAGDATDTQYF
TGCGCCAGCAGCTCTGCGGGAGATGCCACAGATACGCAGTATTTT
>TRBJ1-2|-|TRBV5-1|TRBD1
CASSLAYRGRANGYTF
TGCGCCAGCAGCTTGGCCTACAGGGGGCGCGCGAATGGCTACACCTTC
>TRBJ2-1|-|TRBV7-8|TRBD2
CASSTGRAEQFF
TGTGCCAGCAGCACTGGGAGGGCTGAACAGTTCTTC
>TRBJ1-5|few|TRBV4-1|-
CASSQGRNQPQHF
TGCGCCAGCAGCCAAGGAAGGAATCAGCCCCAGCATTTT
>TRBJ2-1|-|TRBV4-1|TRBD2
CASSQGLAGEQFF
TGCGCCAGCAGCCAAGGACTAGCGGGAGAGCAGTTCTTC
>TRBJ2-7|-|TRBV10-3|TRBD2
CAISVGLAGDHEQYF
TGTGCCATCAGTGTTGGGCTAGCGGGAGATCACGAGCAGTACTTC
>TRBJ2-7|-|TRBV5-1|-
CASSLGQNEQYF
TGCGCCAGCAGCCTCGGACAGAACGAGCAGTACTTC
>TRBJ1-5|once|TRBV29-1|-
CSIKQGRNQPQHF
TGCAGCATAAAACAGGGTAGGAATCAGCCCCAGCATTTT
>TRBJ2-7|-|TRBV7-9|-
CASSLGPAIPNEQYF
TGTGCCAGCAGCTTAGGCCCCGCGATACCTAACGAGCAGTACTTC
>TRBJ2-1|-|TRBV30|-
CAWSAGGEQFF
TGTGCCTGGAGCGCAGGTGGTGAGCAGTTCTTC
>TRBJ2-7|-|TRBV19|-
CASSGAGKAGEQYF
TGTGCCAGTAGTGGGGCCGGGAAGGCCGGCGAGCAGTACTTC
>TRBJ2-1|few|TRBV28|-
CASSTSGTGRVDEQFF
TGTGCCAGCAGCACCTCAGGGACGGGCCGCGTGGATGAGCAGTTCTTC
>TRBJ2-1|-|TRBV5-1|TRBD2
CASSFGITSGYSSYNEQFF
TGCGCCAGCAGCTTTGGTATTACTAGCGGGTATAGCTCCTACAATGAGCAGTTCTTC
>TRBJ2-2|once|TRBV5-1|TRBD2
CASSARRLAGGPGELFF
TGCGCCAGCAGCGCTAGACGACTAGCGGGAGGGCCCGGGGAGCTGTTTTTT
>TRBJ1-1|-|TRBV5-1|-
CASSWGDGLNTEAFF
TGCGCCAGCAGCTGGGGAGACGGACTGAACACTGAAGCTTTCTTT
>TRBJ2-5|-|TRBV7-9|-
CASSLFITLQETQYF
TGTGCCAGCAGCTTATTCATAACACTCCAAGAGACCCAGTACTTC
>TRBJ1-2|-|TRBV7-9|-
CASSLGGYGYTF
TGTGCCAGCAGCTTAGGGGGCTATGGCTACACCTTC